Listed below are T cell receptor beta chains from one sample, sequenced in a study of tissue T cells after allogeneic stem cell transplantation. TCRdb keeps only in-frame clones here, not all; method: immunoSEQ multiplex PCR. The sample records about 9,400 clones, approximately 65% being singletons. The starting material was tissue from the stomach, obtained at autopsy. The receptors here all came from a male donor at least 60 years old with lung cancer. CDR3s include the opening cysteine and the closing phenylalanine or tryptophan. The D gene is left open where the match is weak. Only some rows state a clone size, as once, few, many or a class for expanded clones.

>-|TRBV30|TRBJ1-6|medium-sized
TGTGCCTGGAGTGTACTCGGGGGGAATTCACCCCTCCACTTT
CAWSVLGGNSPLHF
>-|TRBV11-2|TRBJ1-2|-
TGTGCCAGCTTAGCTCCTTTAGGACGGGAGGCTAACTATGGCTACACCTTC
CASLAPLGREANYGYTF
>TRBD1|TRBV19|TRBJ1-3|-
TGTGCCAGTAGTGGCTCTGACAGGGCATCTGGAAACACCATATATTTT
CASSGSDRASGNTIYF
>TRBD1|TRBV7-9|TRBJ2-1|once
TGTGCCAGCAGCTACCTAAGACCGGGACAGGGTGGCAATGAGCAGTTCTTC
CASSYLRPGQGGNEQFF
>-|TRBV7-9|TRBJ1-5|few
TGTGCCAGCAGTCCCCCCGGGGCAGGGCGCAATCAGCCCCAGCATTTT
CASSPPGAGRNQPQHF
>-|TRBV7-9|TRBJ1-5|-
TGTGCCAGCAGCTTAGACAGTTTTAATCAGCCCCAGCATTTT
CASSLDSFNQPQHF
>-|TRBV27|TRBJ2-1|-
TGTGCCAGCAGTTTAAGGGACGGACAGCATGAGCAGTTCTTC
CASSLRDGQHEQFF
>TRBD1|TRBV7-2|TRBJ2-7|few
TGTGCCAGCACTTTGGGACAGGGAGAATCCTACGAGCAGTACTTC
CASTLGQGESYEQYF
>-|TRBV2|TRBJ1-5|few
TGTGCCAGCAGTGAAGCGCCACAGCCCCAGCATTTT
CASSEAPQPQHF
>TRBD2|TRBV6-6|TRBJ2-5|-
TGTGCCAGCAGTACACCGGGACTAGGGAAGGAGACCCAGTACTTC
CASSTPGLGKETQYF
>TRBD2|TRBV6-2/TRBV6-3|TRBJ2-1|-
TGTGCCAGCAGTTACCATGCAGTTGTACTAGCGGGCCCCAATGAGCAGTTCTTC
CASSYHAVVLAGPNEQFF
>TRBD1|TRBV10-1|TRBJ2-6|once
TGCGCCAGCATAGAAACGGGACAGAGCTCTGGGGCCAACGTCCTGACTTTC
CASIETGQSSGANVLTF
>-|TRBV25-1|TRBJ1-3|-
TGTGCCAGCAGTCTTAGTACCCCACCGAACACCATATATTTT
CASSLSTPPNTIYF
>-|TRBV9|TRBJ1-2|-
TGTGCCAGCAGCCCGGGACACGTCTATGGCTACACCTTC
CASSPGHVYGYTF
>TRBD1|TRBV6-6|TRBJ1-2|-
TGTGCCAGCAGACAGGGGTTCTATGGCTACACCTTC
CASRQGFYGYTF
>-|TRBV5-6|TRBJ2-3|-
TGTGCCAGCAGCTTGTGGAAACGACAGACAGATACGCAGTATTTT
CASSLWKRQTDTQYF
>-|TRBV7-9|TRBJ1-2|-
TGTGCCAGCGGAGACAGAGACCTTTTAAGTGGCTACACCTTC
CASGDRDLLSGYTF
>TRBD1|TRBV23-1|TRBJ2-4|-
TGCGCCAGCAGTCTTTTTGGGCTTAGGGGACAGGGGGTTCCGCTAGCCAAAAACATTCAGTACTTC
CASSLFGLRGQGVPLAKNIQYF
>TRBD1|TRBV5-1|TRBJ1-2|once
TGCGCCAGCAGCCCTGGGGGACAGGGAAATTACTATGGCTACACCTTC
CASSPGGQGNYYGYTF
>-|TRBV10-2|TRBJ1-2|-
TGCGCCAGTAGACAGGACGCCTATGGCTACACCTTC
CASRQDAYGYTF
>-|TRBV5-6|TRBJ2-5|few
TGTGCCAGCAAAATGTGGGAGGACCGGGAGACCCAGTACTTC
CASKMWEDRETQYF
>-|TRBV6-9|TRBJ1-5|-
TGTGCCAGCAGTTACGTCCCCCAGGTCAGGGACGGGTGGAACAATCAGCCCCAGCATTTT
CASSYVPQVRDGWNNQPQHF
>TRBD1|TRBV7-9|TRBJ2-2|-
TGTGCCAGCAGCAGACCGGGACAGGGGACCGGGGAGCTGTTTTTT
CASSRPGQGTGELFF
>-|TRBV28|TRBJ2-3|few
TGTGCCAGCAGTTCATATTCAGAGGGGGAGGGGGGAACAGATACGCAGTATTTT
CASSSYSEGEGGTDTQYF
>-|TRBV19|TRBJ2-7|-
TGTGCCAGTAGTTGGGGGCCTGGCGAGCAGTACTTC
CASSWGPGEQYF
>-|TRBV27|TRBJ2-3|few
TGTGCCAGCAGTCCTCGGGGAGGTATCGGTAATACGCAGTATTTT
CASSPRGGIGNTQYF
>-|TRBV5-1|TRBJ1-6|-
TGCGCCAGCAGTCAACGAGCAGGGGCAGGGAAACCCCTCCACTTT
CASSQRAGAGKPLHF
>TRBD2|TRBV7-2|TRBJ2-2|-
TGTGCCAGCACTCGATTGGGGGGGGCCGGGGAGCTGTTTTTT
CASTRLGGAGELFF
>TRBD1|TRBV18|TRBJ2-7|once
TGTGCCAGCTCGCCTGGACAGGGCGGGTTGTACTTC
CASSPGQGGLYF
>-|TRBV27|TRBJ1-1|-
TGTGCCAGCAGTTTACGGGGGCTCCGGGGGTACACTGAAGCTTTCTTT
CASSLRGLRGYTEAFF
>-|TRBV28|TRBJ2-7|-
-
CASSSSTGEQYF
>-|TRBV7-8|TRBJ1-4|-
TGTGCCAGCAGCTTAGATCGGGCCTATATTGAAAAACTGTTTTTT
CASSLDRAYIEKLFF
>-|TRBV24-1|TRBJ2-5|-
TGTGCCACCAGTGACCCCTACGACAGCCAAGAGACCCAGTACTTC
CATSDPYDSQETQYF
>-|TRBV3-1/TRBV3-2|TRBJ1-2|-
TGTGCCAGCAGCCAACGAGGGACGGAGAACTATGGCTACACCTTC
CASSQRGTENYGYTF
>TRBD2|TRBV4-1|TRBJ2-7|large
TGCGCCAGCAGCCAAGCTCAAAGACTAGCGGGAGCCTACGAGCAGTACTTC
CASSQAQRLAGAYEQYF
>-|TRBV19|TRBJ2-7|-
TGTGCCAGTAGTGACGCCGACTGGGGGACATCCTACGAGCAGTACTTC
CASSDADWGTSYEQYF
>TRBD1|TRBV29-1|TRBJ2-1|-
TGCAGCGCCAAGACAGGACAGGGCACCTACAATGAGCAGTTCTTC
CSAKTGQGTYNEQFF
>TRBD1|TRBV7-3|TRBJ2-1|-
TGTGCCAGCAGCTCACAGGGGCGGGATGAGCAGTTCTTC
CASSSQGRDEQFF
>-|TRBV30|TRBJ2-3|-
TGTGTACCAGCGACAGATACGCAGTATTTT
CVPATDTQYF
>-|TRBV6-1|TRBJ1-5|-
TGTGCCAGCAGTGAAGGGTCCGGAAGCAATCAGCCCCAGCATTTT
CASSEGSGSNQPQHF
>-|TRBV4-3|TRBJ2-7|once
TGCGCCAGCAGCCAACACTGGGAGGCAACTACTTCCTACGAGCAGTACTTC
CASSQHWEATTSYEQYF
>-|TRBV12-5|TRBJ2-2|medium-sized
TGTGCTAGTGGTTTGGTCCCCTCGGGGGTCGCGAACACCGGGGAGCTGTTTTTT
CASGLVPSGVANTGELFF
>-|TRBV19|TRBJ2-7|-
TGTGCCAGTAGTATTTACGACGTCCCCTACGAGCAGTACTTC
CASSIYDVPYEQYF
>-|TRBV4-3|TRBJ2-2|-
TGCGCCAGCAGCCATGGAGGCCGATCGAGTGCCGGGGAGCTGTTTTTT
CASSHGGRSSAGELFF
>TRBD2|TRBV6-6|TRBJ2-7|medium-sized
TGTGCCAGCAGTGCGGGACTAGCGGGACCCACCTACGAGCAGTACTTC
CASSAGLAGPTYEQYF
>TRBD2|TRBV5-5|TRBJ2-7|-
TGTGCCAGCAGCTTGGCCGGGACTAGCAGCTACGAGCAGTACTTC
CASSLAGTSSYEQYF
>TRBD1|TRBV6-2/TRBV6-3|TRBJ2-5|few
TGTGCCAGCAGTATAGGGGACAGGAGCTGGGAGACCCAGTACTTC
CASSIGDRSWETQYF
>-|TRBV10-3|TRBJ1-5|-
TGTGCCATCAGTGATGAGGGTTCGCCCCAGCATTTT
CAISDEGSPQHF
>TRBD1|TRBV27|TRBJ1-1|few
TGTGCCAGCAGAGGGGGGACAGGGGGCTTGTCGGGCACTGAAGCTTTCTTT
CASRGGTGGLSGTEAFF
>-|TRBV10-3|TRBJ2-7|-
TGTGCCATCGCCGAAGGGCGGGGACGGGAGTACGAGCAGTACTTC
CAIAEGRGREYEQYF
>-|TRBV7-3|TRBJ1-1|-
TGTGCCAGCAGCTTAGCAGGAGAGAACACTGAAGCTTTCTTT
CASSLAGENTEAFF
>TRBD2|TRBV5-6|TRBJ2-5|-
TGTGCCAGCAGCTTGGTACTAGCGGGAAGGGAGACCCAGTACTTC
CASSLVLAGRETQYF
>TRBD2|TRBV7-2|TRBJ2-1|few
TGTGCCAGCAGCTTAGGTGGACATAGCGGGGGGACCGCCTACAATGAGCAGTTCTTC
CASSLGGHSGGTAYNEQFF
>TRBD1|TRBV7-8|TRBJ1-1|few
TGTGCCAGCAGCCTTGGACAGGTGAATGAAGCTTTCTTT
CASSLGQVNEAFF
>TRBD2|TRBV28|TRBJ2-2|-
TGTGCCAGCAGTTCTACTAGGACTAGATCGTACACCGGGGAGCTGTTTTTT
CASSSTRTRSYTGELFF